What follows are 23 T cell receptor beta chains derived from one specimen sequenced in a study. TCRdb independently ran MiXCR on the RT-PCR reads; one entry per CDR3 protein. The sample has more than 600,000 distinct CDR3 sequences; 14% are singletons. Sequencing was carried out using memory CD4+ T cells from blood. The receptors derive from a female donor in good health, serving as a healthy control.

This chain joins TRBV2 and TRBJ2-1, with 8 bases lining up with TRBD2. Germline V gene sequence: CDR1 SNHLY, CDR2 FYNNEI. With 8 bases clipped from V and 14 bases from J, the junction kept 11 bases outside the gene matches. The CDR3 covers 12 residues. The CDR3 DNA sequence: TGTGCCAGCGGACCGGGACTAGACCAGAAGTTCTTC. As protein: CASGPGLDQKFF.

This clonotype was seen many times. The chain couples TRBV7-2 to TRBJ1-1; possible D gene TRBD1, 6 bases. The CDR3 covers 14 residues. V lost 5 bases and J lost 7, with 17 bases in between. The V gene's germline CDR1 is SGHTA and CDR2 FQGNSA. The CDR3 loop is CASSIHPTGIEAFF. CDR3 nucleotide sequence: TGTGCCAGCAGCATCCACCCGACAGGAATTGAAGCTTTCTTT.

The chain links TRBV9 to TRBJ2-4; TRBD1 matches 11 bases. Germline CDR1 is SGDLS and CDR2 is YYNGEE. The V and J ends lost 7 bases and 5 bases, in that order; junction bases with no gene match: 5. The CDR3 runs to 14 residues. The CDR3 nucleotides are TGTGCCAGCGGTCCGGGACAGGGGGAAAACATTCAGTACTTC. Amino acids: CASGPGQGENIQYF.

This clonotype has a count of ten or more. CDR3: CASSLMSAGYTF. The CDR3 bases are TGTGCCAGCAGCTTAATGTCGGCTGGCTACACCTTC. The V and J genes are TRBV7-2 and TRBJ1-2; unclear D gene. The CDR3 length is 12 residues. Germline V gene lookup returns CDR1 SGHTA and CDR2 FQGNSA. V was trimmed by 2 bases and J by 7 bases, leaving 8 bases between them.

This clonotype was counted between two and nine times. The chain joins TRBV2 to TRBJ2-7, with D perhaps matching TRBD1 (5 bases). Looked up from germline, CDR1 is SNHLY and CDR2 is FYNNEI. V shed 11 bases and J shed 0 bases, with 17 bases lying between them. There are 14 residues in the CDR3. The CDR3 coding sequence is TGTGCCTCCCACCGTGGGGCCCTCTCCTACGAGCAGTACTTC. It encodes CASHRGALSYEQYF.

This chain links TRBV10-3 with TRBJ2-1; D remains ambiguous. CDR3 length: 14 residues. Trimming shortened V by 5 bases and J by 5 bases, and 13 bases separated the two germline ends. Germline lookup yields CDR1 ENHRY and CDR2 SYGVKD. CDR3 DNA sequence: TGTGCCATCAGTCCTTTATCACGGGACAATGAGCAGTTCTTC. It is translated as CAISPLSRDNEQFF.

This chain uses TRBV20-1 with TRBJ2-3; the match to TRBD2 covers 7 bases. CDR1 and CDR2 from the germline V gene are DFQATT and SNEGSKA (reference sequence). CDR3 length: 13 residues. The V segment lost 6 bases and the J segment 2 bases; nucleotides outside the gene matches: 5. The CDR3 nucleotides read TGCAGTGCCGCGGGACTACCCACAGATACGCAGTATTTT. Its protein is CSAAGLPTDTQYF.

This sequence joins TRBV20-1 and TRBJ1-5; 8 bases are a match to TRBD1. Germline V gene sequence: CDR1 DFQATT, CDR2 SNEGSKA (reference sequence). Trimming cost V 8 bases and J 4 bases; bases outside gene matches: 10. The CDR3 totals 14 residues. CDR3 residues: CSPAGQGGNQPQHF. Written as DNA, the CDR3 is TGCAGTCCTGCCGGACAGGGAGGGAATCAGCCCCAGCATTTT.

V and J are TRBV20-1 and TRBJ2-5; D possibly corresponds to TRBD2 (6 bases). Germline V lookup: CDR1 DFQATT, CDR2 SNEGSKA (reference sequence). The germline V and J ends were trimmed by 5 bases and 0 bases, with 13 bases remaining between them. The CDR3 loop spans 14 amino acids. The DNA for the CDR3 is TGCAGTGCTTCGGACTACGGGTACCAAGAGACCCAGTACTTC. It translates to CSASDYGYQETQYF.

V usage is TRBV6-1 and J usage is TRBJ1-4; D remains ambiguous. Germline assignment: CDR1 MNHNS and CDR2 SASEGT. This CDR3 is built from 14 residues. The V and J ends lost 0 bases and 8 bases respectively, with 10 bases between them. CDR3 protein: CASSEAGNAEKLFF. In nucleotides, the CDR3 is TGTGCCAGCAGTGAAGCCGGCAACGCAGAAAAACTGTTTTTT.

The sample holds many counts of this clonotype. The CDR3 coding sequence is TGCAGTGCCCCAGGACTAGCGGGAGAGTACAATGAGCAGTTCTTC. Its translation: CSAPGLAGEYNEQFF. The chain uses TRBV20-1 and TRBJ2-1, with 13 bases lining up with TRBD2. Losses at the gene ends were 6 bases for V and 4 bases for J; bases not matched to a gene: 6. CDR1 is DFQATT and CDR2 is SNEGSKA in the germline V gene (reference sequence). The CDR3 length is 15 residues.

This clonotype was seen only a few times. The J gene is TRBJ1-2, the V gene TRBV4-3; tentatively, D is TRBD1 (6 bases). The CDR3 has 14 amino acids. The germline gives CDR1 LGHNA, CDR2 YSLEER. Trimming removed 0 bases at V and 7 bases at J, with 12 bases between. CDR3 in amino acids: CASSQDGTGSGYTF. CDR3 nucleotide sequence: TGCGCCAGCAGCCAAGATGGAACAGGGTCTGGCTACACCTTC.

The sample holds a few counts of this clonotype. The chain carries TRBV28 and TRBJ1-2; maybe TRBD1 (5 bases). Trimming took 5 bases from V and 6 from J, leaving 22 bases between them. The CDR3 runs 16 residues. Germline V gene data show CDR1 as MDHEN and CDR2 as SYDVKM. The CDR3 loop reads CASSIPEGTQSNGYTF. The CDR3 DNA is TGTGCCAGCAGTATCCCCGAGGGGACCCAGTCAAATGGCTACACCTTC.

In its sample, this clonotype was seen a few times. The chain carries TRBV5-1 and TRBJ2-7; the D gene is possibly TRBD1 (6 bases). The V gene's germline CDR1 is SGHRS and CDR2 YFSETQ. V was shortened by 2 bases and J by 3 bases, with 12 bases between the two germline ends. There are 14 residues in the CDR3. The CDR3 DNA reads as TGCGCCAGCAGCTTCGGACAGAGTAACTACGAGCAGTACTTC. It is translated as CASSFGQSNYEQYF.

This clonotype was picked up many times. The chain links TRBV12-3 or TRBV12-4 to TRBJ1-1; 8 nucleotides match TRBD1. The CDR3 is 15 amino acids. Trimming took 6 bases from V and 8 from J; bases not matched to a gene: 14. In DNA, the CDR3 is TGTGCCAGCAGCTTACAGACAGGGGTACCGGTGGAAGCTTTCTTT. Translating gives CASSLQTGVPVEAFF.

This clonotype was observed a few times. The chain employs TRBV15 and TRBJ1-1; no clear D gene. Trimming removed 0 bases from V and 0 bases from J, with 5 bases in between. The CDR3 covers 14 residues. Germline CDR1 and CDR2: LNHNV and YYDKDF (reference sequence). In DNA, the CDR3 is TGTGCCACCAGCAGAGATTTAGTGAACACTGAAGCTTTCTTT. This encodes CATSRDLVNTEAFF. Based on the CDR3 plus reference TRBV15 and TRBJ1-1, the full variable domain is DAMVIQNPRYQVTQFGKPVTLSCSQTLNHNVMYWYQQKSSQAPKLLFHYYDKDFNNEADTPDNFQSRRPNTSFCFLDIRSPGLGDTAMYLCATSRDLVNTEAFFGQGTRLTVV.

This clonotype came up a few times. The chain couples TRBV30 to TRBJ2-2; no definite D call. V shed 7 bases and J shed 4 bases, with 10 bases lying between them. From germline, CDR1 is GTSNPN and CDR2 SVGIG (reference sequence). CDR3 length equals 12 residues. The CDR3 protein is CAFPQGTGELFF. CDR3 in DNA: TGTGCCTTCCCCCAAGGCACCGGGGAGCTGTTTTTT.

Ten or more counts support this clonotype. The chain uses TRBV20-1 and TRBJ2-7, with a tentative D call TRBD2 (6 bases). Germline CDR1 DFQATT, CDR2 SNEGSKA (reference sequence). V was cut by 6 bases and J by 4 bases, with 19 bases left in between. The CDR3 consists of 14 residues. The DNA of the CDR3 is TGCAGTGCCCCCGCGCGGGAAAGCGCATACGAGCAGTACTTC. As protein: CSAPARESAYEQYF.

This clonotype was recorded at least ten times. The rearrangement joins TRBV5-1 to TRBJ2-6; tentative D call: TRBD2 (5 bases). Germline V gene lookup returns CDR1 SGHRS and CDR2 YFSETQ. The CDR3 runs to 12 residues. V was clipped by 4 bases and J by 6 bases, with 5 bases between them. The CDR3 region is CASSREANVLTF. CDR3 DNA: TGCGCCAGCAGCCGGGAGGCCAACGTCCTGACTTTC.

This clonotype was counted at least ten times. V gene TRBV29-1 combines with J gene TRBJ2-2; D is possibly TRBD2 (6 bases). The CDR3 length is 12 residues. Between the trimmed V and J ends, which lost 7 bases and 7 bases, there was a span of 13 bases. The germline V gene encodes CDR1 SQVTM and CDR2 ANQGSEA. The DNA of the CDR3 is TGCAGCGGGAGGGACTTAAACGGGGAGCTGTTTTTT. It is translated as CSGRDLNGELFF.

The rearrangement joins TRBV27 to TRBJ1-4; D gene uncertain. Per the germline V gene, CDR1 is MNHEY and CDR2 is SMNVEV (reference sequence). V was shortened by 4 bases and J by 4 bases, with 16 bases between the two germline ends. The CDR3 has 16 residues. CDR3 region: CASSSGRADSNEKLFF. In DNA, the CDR3 is TGTGCCAGCAGTTCCGGGCGCGCGGATAGTAATGAAAAACTGTTTTTT.

This clonotype has at least ten counts. The V call is TRBV7-3, the J call TRBJ2-2, with a tentative D call TRBD1 (5 bases). The CDR3 runs 16 residues. Germline CDR1 reads SGHTA; CDR2 reads FQGTGA. Deletions cut 6 bases from V and 2 bases from J, with 16 bases between. The CDR3 region has the DNA TGTGCCAGCAGTTCCTCTAGGGGTGTTAACACCGGGGAGCTGTTTTTT. It translates to CASSSSRGVNTGELFF.

The chain uses TRBV7-2 and TRBJ1-1; the D gene is possibly TRBD1 (5 bases). The V end lost 5 bases, the J end lost 0 bases, and 10 bases lay between the germline ends. The CDR3 runs 14 residues. Germline V lookup: CDR1 SGHTA, CDR2 FQGNSA. The CDR3 coding sequence is TGTGCCAGCAGCCACAGGCCGATGAACACTGAAGCTTTCTTT. It codes for CASSHRPMNTEAFF.